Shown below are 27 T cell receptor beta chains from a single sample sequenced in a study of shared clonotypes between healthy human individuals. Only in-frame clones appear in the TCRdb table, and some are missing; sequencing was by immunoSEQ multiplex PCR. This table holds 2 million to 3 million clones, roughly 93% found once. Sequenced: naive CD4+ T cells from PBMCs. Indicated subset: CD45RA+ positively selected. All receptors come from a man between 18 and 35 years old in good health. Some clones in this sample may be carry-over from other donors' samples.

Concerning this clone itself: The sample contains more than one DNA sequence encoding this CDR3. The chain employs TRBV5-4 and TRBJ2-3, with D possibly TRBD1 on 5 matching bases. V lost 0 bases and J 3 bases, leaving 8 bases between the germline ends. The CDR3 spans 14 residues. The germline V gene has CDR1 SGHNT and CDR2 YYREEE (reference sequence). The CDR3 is CASSLEQGTDTQYF. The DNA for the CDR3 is TGTGCCAGCAGCTTGGAGCAGGGAACAGATACGCAGTATTTT.

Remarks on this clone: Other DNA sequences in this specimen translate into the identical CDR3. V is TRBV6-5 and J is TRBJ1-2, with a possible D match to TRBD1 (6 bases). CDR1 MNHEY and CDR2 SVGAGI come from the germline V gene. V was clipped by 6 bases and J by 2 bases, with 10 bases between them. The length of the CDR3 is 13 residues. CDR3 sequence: CASRDSGNYGYTF. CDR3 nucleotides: TGTGCCAGCAGGGACAGTGGGAACTATGGCTACACCTTC.

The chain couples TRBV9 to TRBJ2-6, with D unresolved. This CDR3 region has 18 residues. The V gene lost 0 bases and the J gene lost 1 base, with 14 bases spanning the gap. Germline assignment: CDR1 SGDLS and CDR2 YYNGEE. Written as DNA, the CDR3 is TGTGCCAGCAGCGTAGAGGTTAGACCTAGGTCTGGGGCCAACGTCCTGACTTTC. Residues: CASSVEVRPRSGANVLTF.

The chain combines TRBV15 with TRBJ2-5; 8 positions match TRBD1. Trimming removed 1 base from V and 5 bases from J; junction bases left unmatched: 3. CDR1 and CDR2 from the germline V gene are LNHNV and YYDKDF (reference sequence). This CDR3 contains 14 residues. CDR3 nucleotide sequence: TGTGCCACCAGCAGAGCGGACAGGGCTGAGACCCAGTACTTC. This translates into CATSRADRAETQYF.

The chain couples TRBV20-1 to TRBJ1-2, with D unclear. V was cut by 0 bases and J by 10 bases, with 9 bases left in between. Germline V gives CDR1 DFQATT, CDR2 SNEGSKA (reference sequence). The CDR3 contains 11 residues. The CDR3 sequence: CSARDGLAYTF. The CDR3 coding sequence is TGCAGTGCTAGAGACGGCCTTGCCTACACCTTC.

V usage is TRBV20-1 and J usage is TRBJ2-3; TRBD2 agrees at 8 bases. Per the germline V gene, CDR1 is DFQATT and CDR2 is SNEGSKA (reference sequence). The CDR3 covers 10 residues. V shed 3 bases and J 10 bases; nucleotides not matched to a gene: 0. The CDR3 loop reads CSASGRAQYF. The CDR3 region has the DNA TGCAGTGCTAGCGGGAGGGCGCAGTATTTT.

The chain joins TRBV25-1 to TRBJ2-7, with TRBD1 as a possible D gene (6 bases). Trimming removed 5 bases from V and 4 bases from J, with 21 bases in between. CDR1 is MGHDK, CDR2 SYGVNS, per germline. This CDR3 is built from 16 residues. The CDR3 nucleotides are TGTGCCAGCAGTTTCGTGGGGGCAGGAGCTATATACGAGCAGTACTTC. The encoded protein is CASSFVGAGAIYEQYF.

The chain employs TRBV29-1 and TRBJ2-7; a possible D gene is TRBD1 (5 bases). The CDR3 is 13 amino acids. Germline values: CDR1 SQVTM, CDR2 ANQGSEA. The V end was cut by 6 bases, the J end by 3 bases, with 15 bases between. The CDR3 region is CSVLGRENYEQYF. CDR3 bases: TGCAGCGTCTTGGGCAGGGAAAACTACGAGCAGTACTTC.

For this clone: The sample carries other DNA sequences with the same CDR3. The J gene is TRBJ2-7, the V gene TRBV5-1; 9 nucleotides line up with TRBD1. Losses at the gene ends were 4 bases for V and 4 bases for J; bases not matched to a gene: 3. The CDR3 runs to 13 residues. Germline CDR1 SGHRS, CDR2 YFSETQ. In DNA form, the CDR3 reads TGCGCCAGCAGCCGGGGACAGGGTTACGAGCAGTACTTC. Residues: CASSRGQGYEQYF.

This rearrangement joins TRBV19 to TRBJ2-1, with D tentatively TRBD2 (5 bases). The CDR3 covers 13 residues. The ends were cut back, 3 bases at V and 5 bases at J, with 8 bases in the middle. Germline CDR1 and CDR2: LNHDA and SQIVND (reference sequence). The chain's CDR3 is CASSITGDNEQFF. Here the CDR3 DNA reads TGTGCCAGTAGTATTACCGGGGACAATGAGCAGTTCTTC.

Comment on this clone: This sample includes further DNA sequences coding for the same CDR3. The CDR3: CASSEAGGGYGYTF. As DNA, the CDR3 is TGTGCCAGCAGTGAAGCTGGCGGTGGATATGGCTACACCTTC. The rearrangement uses TRBV6-1 and TRBJ1-2; D remains unclear. This CDR3 is 14 amino acids long. The germline V gene has CDR1 MNHNS and CDR2 SASEGT. The V and J ends lost 0 bases and 5 bases respectively, with 10 bases between them.

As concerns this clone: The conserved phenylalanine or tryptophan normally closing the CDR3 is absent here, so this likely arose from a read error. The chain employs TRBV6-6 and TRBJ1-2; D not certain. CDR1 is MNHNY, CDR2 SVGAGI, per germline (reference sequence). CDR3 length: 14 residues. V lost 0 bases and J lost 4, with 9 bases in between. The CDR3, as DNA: TGTGCCAGCAGTTACTCGGCAGGCGCCTATGGCTACACCTCC. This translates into CASSYSAGAYGYTS.

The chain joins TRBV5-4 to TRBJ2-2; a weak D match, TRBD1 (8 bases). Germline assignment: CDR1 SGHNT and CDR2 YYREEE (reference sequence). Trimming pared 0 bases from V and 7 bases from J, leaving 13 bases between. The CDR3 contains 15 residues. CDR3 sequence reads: CASSLVQGGIGELFF. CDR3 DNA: TGTGCCAGCAGCTTGGTACAGGGGGGGATCGGGGAGCTGTTTTTT.

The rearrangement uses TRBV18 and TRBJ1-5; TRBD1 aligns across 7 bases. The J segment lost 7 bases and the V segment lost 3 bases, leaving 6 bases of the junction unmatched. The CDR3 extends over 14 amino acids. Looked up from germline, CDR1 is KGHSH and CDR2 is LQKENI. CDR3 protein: CASSPRAGGQPQHF. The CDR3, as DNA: TGTGCCAGCTCACCCAGGGCAGGGGGACAGCCCCAGCATTTT.

The CDR3 coding sequence is TGTGCCAGCAGCCTCCGCCGACTAGCGGGAGGGAGCACAGATACGCAGTATTTT. It codes for CASSLRRLAGGSTDTQYF. J is TRBJ2-3 and V is TRBV5-4, with 14 bases that match TRBD2. With V trimmed by 4 bases and J by 0 bases, 7 bases remained unmatched. Germline CDR1 reads SGHNT; CDR2 reads YYREEE (reference sequence). This CDR3 is 18 amino acids long. The entire variable domain, with the rest obtained from reference TRBV5-4 and TRBJ2-3, is as follows: ETGVTQSPTHLIKTRGQQVTLRCSSQSGHNTVSWYQQALGQGPQFIFQYYREEENGRGNFPPRFSGLQFPNYSSELNVNALELDDSALYLCASSLRRLAGGSTDTQYFGPGTRLTVL.

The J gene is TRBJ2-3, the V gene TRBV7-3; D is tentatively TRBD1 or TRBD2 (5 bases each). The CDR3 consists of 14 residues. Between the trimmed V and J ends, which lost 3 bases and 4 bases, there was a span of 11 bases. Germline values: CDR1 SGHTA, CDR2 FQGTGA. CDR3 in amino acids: CASSFGGRADTQYF. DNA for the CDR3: TGTGCCAGCAGCTTTGGGGGTCGGGCAGATACGCAGTATTTT.

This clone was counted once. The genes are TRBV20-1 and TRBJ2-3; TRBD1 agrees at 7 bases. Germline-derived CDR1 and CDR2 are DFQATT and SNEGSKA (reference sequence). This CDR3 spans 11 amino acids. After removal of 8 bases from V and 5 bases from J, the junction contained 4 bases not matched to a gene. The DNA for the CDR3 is TGCAGTCTACAGGGGCAAGATACGCAGTATTTT. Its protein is CSLQGQDTQYF.

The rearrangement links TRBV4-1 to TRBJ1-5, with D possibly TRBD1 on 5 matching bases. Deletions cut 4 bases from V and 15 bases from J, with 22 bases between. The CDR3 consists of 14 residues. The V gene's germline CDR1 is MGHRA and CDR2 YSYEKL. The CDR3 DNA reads TGCGCCAGCAGCCGAGCTGGGACCCAAAGAAATCGGCATTTT. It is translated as CASSRAGTQRNRHF.

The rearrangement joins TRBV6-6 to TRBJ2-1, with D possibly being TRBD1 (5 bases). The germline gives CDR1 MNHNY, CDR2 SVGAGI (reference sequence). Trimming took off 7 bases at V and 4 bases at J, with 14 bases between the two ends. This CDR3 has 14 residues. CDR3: CASMTERLYNEQFF. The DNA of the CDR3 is TGTGCCAGCATGACAGAACGCTTATACAATGAGCAGTTCTTC.

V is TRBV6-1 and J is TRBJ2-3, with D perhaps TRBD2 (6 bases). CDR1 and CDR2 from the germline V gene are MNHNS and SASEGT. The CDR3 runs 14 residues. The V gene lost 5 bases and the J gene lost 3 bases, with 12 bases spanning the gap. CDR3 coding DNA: TGTGCCAGCAGTCGGGGCGGGGAAACAGATACGCAGTATTTT. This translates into CASSRGGETDTQYF.

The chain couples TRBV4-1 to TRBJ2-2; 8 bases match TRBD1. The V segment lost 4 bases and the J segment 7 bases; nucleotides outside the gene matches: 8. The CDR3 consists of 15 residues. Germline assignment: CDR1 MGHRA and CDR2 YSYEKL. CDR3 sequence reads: CASSRDGQGNGELFF. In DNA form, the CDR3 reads TGCGCCAGCAGCCGAGATGGACAGGGCAACGGGGAGCTGTTTTTT.

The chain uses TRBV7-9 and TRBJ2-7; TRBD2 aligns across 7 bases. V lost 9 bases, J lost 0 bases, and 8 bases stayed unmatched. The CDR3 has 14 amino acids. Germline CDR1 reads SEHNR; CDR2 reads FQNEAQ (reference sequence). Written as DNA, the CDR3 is TGTGCCAGTACCCGGGGCGGGAGCTCCTACGAGCAGTACTTC. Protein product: CASTRGGSSYEQYF. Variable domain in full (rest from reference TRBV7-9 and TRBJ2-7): DTGVSQNPRHKITKRGQNVTFRCDPISEHNRLYWYRQTLGQGPEFLTYFQNEAQLEKSRLLSDRFSAERPKGSFSTLEIQRTEQGDSAMYLCASTRGGSSYEQYFGPGTRLTVT.

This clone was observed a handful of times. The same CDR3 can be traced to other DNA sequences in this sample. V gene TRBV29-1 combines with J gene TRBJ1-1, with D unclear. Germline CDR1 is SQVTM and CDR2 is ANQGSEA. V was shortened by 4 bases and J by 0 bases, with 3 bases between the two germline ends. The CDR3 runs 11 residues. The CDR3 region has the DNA TGCAGCGTTGTTGTGAACACTGAAGCTTTCTTT. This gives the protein CSVVVNTEAFF.

The CDR3 sequence is CASSYVQQLGNSPLHF. CDR3 in DNA: TGTGCCAGCAGCTACGTACAGCAGCTGGGTAATTCACCCCTCCACTTT. The V call is TRBV7-2, the J call TRBJ1-6, with unresolved D. Trimming removed 4 bases from V and 6 bases from J, with 16 bases in between. Looked up from germline, CDR1 is SGHTA and CDR2 is FQGNSA. There are 16 residues in the CDR3. Supplemented by reference TRBV7-2 and TRBJ1-6, the full variable domain reads GAGVSQSPSNKVTEKGKDVELRCDPISGHTALYWYRQSLGQGLEFLIYFQGNSAPDKSGLPSDRFSAERTGGSVSTLTIQRTQQEDSAVYLCASSYVQQLGNSPLHFGNGTRLTVT.

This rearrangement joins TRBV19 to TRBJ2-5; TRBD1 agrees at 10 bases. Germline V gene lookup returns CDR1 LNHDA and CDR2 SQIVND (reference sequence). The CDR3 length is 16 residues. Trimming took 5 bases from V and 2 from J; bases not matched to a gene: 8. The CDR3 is CASSPRTGGGQETQYF. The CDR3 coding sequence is TGTGCCAGTAGTCCACGGACAGGGGGGGGACAAGAGACCCAGTACTTC.

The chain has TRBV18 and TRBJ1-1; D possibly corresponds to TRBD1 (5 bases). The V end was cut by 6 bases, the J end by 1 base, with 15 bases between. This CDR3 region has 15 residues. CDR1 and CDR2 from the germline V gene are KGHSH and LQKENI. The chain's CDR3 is CASSQNRGQNTEAFF. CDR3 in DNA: TGTGCCAGCTCCCAAAATAGAGGACAGAACACTGAAGCTTTCTTT.

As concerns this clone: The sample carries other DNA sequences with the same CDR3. This CDR3 reads CASSPGLAYNEQFF. CDR3 nucleotide sequence: TGTGCCAGCAGCCCTGGACTGGCCTACAATGAGCAGTTCTTC. V gene TRBV7-3 combines with J gene TRBJ2-1; D is perhaps TRBD2 (5 bases). The CDR3 loop spans 14 amino acids. Trimming left V 5 bases short and J 2 bases short, with 10 bases between. Germline assignment: CDR1 SGHTA and CDR2 FQGTGA.